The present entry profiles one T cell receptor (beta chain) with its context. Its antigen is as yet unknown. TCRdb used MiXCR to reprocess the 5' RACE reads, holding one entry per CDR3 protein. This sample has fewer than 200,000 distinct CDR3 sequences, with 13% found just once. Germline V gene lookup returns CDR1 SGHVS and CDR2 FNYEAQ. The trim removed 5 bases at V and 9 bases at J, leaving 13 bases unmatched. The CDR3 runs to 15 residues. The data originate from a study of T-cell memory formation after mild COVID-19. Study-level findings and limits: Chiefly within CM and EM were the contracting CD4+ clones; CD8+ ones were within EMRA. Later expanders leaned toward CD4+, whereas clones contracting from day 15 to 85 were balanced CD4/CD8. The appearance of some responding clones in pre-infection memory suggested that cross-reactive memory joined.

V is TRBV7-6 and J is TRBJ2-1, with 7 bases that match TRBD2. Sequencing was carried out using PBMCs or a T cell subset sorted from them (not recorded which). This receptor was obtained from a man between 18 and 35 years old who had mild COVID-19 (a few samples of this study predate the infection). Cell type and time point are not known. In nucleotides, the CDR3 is TGTGCCAGCAGCCATTCTAGGGAAGCGGGGTCTGAGCAGTTCTTC. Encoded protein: CASSHSREAGSEQFF.